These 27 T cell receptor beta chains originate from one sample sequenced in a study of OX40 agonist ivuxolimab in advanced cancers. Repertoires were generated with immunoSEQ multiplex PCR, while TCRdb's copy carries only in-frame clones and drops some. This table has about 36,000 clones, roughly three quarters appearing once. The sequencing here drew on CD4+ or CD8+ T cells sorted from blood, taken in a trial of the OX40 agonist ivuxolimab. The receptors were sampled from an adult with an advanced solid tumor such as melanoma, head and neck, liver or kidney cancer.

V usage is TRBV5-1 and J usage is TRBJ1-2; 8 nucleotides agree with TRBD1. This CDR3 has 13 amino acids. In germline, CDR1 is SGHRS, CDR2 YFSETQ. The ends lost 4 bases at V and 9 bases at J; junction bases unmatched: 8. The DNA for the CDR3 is TGCGCCAGCAGCACTGGGACAGGCCAGAGCTACACCTTC. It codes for CASSTGTGQSYTF.

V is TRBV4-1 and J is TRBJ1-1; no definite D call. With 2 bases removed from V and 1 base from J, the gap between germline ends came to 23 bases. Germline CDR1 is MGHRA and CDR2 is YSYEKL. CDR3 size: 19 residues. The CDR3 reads CASSQKVRALWVTNTEAFF. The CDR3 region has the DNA TGCGCCAGCAGCCAAAAGGTGAGGGCTCTATGGGTCACGAACACTGAAGCTTTCTTT.

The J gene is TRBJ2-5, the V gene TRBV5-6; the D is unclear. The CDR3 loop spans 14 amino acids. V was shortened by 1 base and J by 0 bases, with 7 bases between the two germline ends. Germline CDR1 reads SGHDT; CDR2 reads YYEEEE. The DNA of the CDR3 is TGTGCCAGCAGCTTGACTCCAGACCAAGAGACCCAGTACTTC. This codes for CASSLTPDQETQYF.

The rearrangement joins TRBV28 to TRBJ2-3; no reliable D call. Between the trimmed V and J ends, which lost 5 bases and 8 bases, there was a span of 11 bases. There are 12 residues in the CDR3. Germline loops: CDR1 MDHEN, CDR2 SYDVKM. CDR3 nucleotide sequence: TGTGCCAGCAGTCCCCGCATGGGTACGCAGTATTTT. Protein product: CASSPRMGTQYF.

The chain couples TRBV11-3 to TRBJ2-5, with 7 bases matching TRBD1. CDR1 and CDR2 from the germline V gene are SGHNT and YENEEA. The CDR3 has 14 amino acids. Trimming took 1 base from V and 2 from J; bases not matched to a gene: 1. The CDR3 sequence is CASSLVRGQETQYF. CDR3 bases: TGTGCCAGCAGCTTAGTCAGGGGGCAAGAGACCCAGTACTTC.

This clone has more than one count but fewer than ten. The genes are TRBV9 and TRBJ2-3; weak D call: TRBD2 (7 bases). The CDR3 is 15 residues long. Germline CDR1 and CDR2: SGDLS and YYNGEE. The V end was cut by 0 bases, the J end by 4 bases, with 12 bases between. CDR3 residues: CASSVEGGRADTQYF. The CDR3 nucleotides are TGTGCCAGCAGCGTAGAGGGGGGGAGAGCAGATACGCAGTATTTT. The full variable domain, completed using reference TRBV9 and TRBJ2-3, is DSGVTQTPKHLITATGQRVTLRCSPRSGDLSVYWYQQSLDQGLQFLIQYYNGEERAKGNILERFSAQQFPDLHSELNLSSLELGDSALYFCASSVEGGRADTQYFGPGTRLTVL.

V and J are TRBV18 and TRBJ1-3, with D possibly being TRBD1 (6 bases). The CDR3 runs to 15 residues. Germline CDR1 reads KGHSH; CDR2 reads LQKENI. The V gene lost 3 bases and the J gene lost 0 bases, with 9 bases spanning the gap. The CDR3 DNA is TGTGCCAGCTCACCTGACAGGAGCTCTGGAAACACCATATATTTT. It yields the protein CASSPDRSSGNTIYF.

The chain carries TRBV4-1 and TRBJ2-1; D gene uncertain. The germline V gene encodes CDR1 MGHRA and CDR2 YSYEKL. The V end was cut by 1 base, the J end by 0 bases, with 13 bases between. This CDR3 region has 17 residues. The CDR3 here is CASSQASTRSSYNEQFF. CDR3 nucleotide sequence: TGCGCCAGCAGCCAAGCAAGTACCAGGAGCTCCTACAATGAGCAGTTCTTC.

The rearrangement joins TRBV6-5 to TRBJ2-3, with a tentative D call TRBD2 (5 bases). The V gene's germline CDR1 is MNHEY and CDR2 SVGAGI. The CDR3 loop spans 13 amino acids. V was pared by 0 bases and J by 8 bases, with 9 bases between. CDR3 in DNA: TGTGCCAGCAGTTACTCTTCAGGAGGTACGCAGTATTTT. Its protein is CASSYSSGGTQYF.

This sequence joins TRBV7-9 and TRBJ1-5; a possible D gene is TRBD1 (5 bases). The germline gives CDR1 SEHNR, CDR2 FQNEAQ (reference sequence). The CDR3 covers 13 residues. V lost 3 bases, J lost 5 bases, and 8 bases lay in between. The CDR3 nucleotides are TGTGCCAGCAGCTTGGACACTTATCAGCCCCAGCATTTT. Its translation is CASSLDTYQPQHF. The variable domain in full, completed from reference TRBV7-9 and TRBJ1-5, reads DTGVSQNPRHKITKRGQNVTFRCDPISEHNRLYWYRQTLGQGPEFLTYFQNEAQLEKSRLLSDRFSAERPKGSFSTLEIQRTEQGDSAMYLCASSLDTYQPQHFGDGTRLSIL.

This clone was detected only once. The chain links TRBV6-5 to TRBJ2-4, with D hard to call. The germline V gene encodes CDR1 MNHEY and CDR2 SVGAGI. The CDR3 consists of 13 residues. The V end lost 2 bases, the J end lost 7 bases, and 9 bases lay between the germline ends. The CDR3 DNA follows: TGTGCCAGCAGTTACGGGGTCGGGAACATTCAGTACTTC. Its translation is CASSYGVGNIQYF.

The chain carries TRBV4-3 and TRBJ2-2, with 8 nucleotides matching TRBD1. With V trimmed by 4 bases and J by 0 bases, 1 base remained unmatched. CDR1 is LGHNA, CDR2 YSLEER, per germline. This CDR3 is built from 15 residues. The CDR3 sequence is CASSPDRANTGELFF. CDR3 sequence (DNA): TGCGCCAGCAGCCCGGACAGGGCGAACACCGGGGAGCTGTTTTTT.

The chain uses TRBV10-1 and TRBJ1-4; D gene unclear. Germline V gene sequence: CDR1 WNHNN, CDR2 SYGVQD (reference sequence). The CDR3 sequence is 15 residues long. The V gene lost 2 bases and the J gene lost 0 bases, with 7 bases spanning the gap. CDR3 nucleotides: TGCGCCAGCAGTGAGAAAGATGCAACTAATGAAAAACTGTTTTTT. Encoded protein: CASSEKDATNEKLFF.

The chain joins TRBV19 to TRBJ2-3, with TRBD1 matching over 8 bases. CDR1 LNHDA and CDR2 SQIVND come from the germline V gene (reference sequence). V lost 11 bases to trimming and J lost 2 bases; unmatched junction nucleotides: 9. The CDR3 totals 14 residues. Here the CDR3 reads CAGSPRGHTDTQYF. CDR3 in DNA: TGTGCCGGGTCCCCCAGGGGGCACACAGATACGCAGTATTTT. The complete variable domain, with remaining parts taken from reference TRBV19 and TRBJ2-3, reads DGGITQSPKYLFRKEGQNVTLSCEQNLNHDAMYWYRQDPGQGLRLIYYSQIVNDFQKGDIAEGYSVSREKKESFPLTVTSAQKNPTAFYLCAGSPRGHTDTQYFGPGTRLTVL.

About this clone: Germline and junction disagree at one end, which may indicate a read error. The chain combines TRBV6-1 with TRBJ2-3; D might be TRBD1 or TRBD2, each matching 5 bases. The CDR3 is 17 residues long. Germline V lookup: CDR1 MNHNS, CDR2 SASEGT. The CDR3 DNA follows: TGTGCCATCAGTGAGTCGGGGCTAGTGGGCCACACAGATACGCAGTATTTT. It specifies CAISESGLVGHTDTQYF.

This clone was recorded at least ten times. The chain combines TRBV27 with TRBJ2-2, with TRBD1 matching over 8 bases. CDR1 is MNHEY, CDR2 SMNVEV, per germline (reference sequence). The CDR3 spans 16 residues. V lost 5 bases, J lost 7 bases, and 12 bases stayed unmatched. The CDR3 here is CASSPNPQGAVGELFF. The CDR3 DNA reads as TGTGCCAGCAGTCCAAACCCCCAGGGGGCTGTCGGGGAGCTGTTTTTT.

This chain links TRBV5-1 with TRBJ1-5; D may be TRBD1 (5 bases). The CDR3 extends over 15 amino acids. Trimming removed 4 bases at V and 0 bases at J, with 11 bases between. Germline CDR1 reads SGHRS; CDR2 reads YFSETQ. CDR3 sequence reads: CASSRDGYSNQPQHF. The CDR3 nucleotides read TGCGCCAGCAGCCGGGACGGTTATAGCAATCAGCCCCAGCATTTT.

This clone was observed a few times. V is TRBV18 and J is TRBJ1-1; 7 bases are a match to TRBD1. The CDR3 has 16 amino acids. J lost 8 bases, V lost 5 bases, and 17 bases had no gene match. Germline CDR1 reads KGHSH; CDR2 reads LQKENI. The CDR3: CASSGDRVVRGTEAFF. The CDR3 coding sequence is TGTGCCAGCTCAGGCGACAGGGTCGTTCGGGGTACGGAAGCTTTCTTT.

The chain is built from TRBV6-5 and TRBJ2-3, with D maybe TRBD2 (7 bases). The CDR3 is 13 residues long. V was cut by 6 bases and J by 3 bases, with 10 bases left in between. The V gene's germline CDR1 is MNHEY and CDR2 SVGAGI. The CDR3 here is CASRGGQTDTQYF. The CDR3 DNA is TGTGCCAGCAGGGGGGGGCAGACAGATACGCAGTATTTT.

The chain's CDR3 is CASSGQFGNQPQHF. The CDR3 DNA reads TGTGCCAGCAGCGGACAGTTTGGTAATCAGCCCCAGCATTTT. The chain couples TRBV6-5 to TRBJ1-5, with D perhaps matching TRBD1 (6 bases). The V end lost 6 bases, the J end lost 4 bases, and 13 bases lay between the germline ends. The CDR3 loop spans 14 amino acids. Germline lookup yields CDR1 MNHEY and CDR2 SVGAGI.

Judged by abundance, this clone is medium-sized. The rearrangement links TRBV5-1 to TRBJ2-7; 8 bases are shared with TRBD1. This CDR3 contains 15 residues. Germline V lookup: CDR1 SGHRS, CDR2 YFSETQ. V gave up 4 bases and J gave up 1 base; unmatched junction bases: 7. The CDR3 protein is CASSRLGQASYEQYF. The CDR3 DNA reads TGCGCCAGCAGCCGACTGGGACAGGCTTCCTACGAGCAGTACTTC.

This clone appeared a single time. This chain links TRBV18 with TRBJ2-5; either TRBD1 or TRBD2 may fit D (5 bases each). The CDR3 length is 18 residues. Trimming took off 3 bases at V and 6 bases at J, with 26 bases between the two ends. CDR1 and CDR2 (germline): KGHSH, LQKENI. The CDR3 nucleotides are TGTGCCAGCTCACCCTCCTCAACGGCCGGGGCTCAGCGGAAGACCCAGTACTTC. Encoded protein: CASSPSSTAGAQRKTQYF. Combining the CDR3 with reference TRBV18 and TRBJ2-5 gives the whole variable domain NAGVMQNPRHLVRRRGQEARLRCSPMKGHSHVYWYRQLPEEGLKFMVYLQKENIIDESGMPKERFSAEFPKEGPSILRIQQVVRGDSAAYFCASSPSSTAGAQRKTQYFGPGTRLLVL.

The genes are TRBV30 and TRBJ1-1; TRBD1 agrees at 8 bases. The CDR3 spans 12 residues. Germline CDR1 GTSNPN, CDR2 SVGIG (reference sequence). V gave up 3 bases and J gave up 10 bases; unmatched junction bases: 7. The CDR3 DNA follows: TGTGCCTGGAGGCGAACTCAGGGGGCAGCTTTCTTT. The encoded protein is CAWRRTQGAAFF.

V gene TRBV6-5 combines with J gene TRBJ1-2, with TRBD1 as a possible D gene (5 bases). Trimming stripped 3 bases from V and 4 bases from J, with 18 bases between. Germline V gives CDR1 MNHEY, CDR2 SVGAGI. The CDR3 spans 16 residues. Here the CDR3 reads CASSYSPDSPTYGYTF. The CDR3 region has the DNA TGTGCCAGCAGTTATTCTCCCGACAGTCCCACCTATGGCTACACCTTC.

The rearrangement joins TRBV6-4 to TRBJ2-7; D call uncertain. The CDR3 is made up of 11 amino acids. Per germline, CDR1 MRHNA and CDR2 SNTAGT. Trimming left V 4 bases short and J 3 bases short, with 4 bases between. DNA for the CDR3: TGTGCCAGCAGTGGCTACTACGAGCAGTACTTC. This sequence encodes CASSGYYEQYF.

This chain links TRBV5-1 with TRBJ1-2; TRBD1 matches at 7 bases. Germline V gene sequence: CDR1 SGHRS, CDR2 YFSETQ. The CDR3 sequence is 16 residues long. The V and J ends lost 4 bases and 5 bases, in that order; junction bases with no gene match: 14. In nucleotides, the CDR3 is TGCGCCAGCAGCCGCTCGACAGGGAACGATCCGTATGGCTACACCTTC. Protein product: CASSRSTGNDPYGYTF.

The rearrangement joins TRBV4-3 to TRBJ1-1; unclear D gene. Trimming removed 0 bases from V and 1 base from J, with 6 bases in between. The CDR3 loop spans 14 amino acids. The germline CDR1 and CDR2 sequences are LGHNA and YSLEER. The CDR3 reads CASSQEVWNTEAFF. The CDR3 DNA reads TGCGCCAGCAGCCAAGAGGTGTGGAACACTGAAGCTTTCTTT.